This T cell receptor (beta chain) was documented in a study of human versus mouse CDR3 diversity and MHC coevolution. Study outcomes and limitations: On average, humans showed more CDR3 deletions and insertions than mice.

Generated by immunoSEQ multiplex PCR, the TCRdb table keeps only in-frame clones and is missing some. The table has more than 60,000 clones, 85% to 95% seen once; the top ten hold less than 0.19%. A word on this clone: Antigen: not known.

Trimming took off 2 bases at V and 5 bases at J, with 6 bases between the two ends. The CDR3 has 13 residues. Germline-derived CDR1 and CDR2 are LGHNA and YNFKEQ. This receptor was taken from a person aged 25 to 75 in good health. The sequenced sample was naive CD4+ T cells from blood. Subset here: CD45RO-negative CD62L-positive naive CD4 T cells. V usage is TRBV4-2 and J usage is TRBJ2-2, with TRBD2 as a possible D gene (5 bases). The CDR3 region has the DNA TGTGCCAGCAGCCAAACTAGGACCGGGGAGCTGTTTTTT. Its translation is CASSQTRTGELFF.